This TCR beta chain was captured in a study of blood T cell repertoires in COVID-19. Across the study: Acute-phase and convalescent COVID-19 samples originated in the United States, Italy and Spain.

Trimming stripped 6 bases from V and 6 bases from J, with 15 bases between. CDR1 and CDR2 from the germline V gene are LGHNT and FRNRAP. This CDR3 has 14 amino acids. In the source study's methods: Nucleated cell number was recorded as an estimate derived from reference gene primer amplification. Sequencing used immunoSEQ multiplex PCR; TCRdb keeps in-frame clones, though not all of them. Clone size and the V and J calls come from that table; the DNA yielded D and trimming. The sample lists roughly 280,000 clones; over 65% were seen once. Material for sequencing was peripheral blood. The chain joins TRBV12-5 to TRBJ2-1; D may be TRBD2 (6 bases). The receptor comes from a man between 60 and 75 years old who had recovered from COVID-19. CDR3 sequence reads: CASGRGTSFNEQFF. CDR3 in DNA: TGTGCTAGTGGACGAGGGACTTCGTTCAATGAGCAGTTCTTC.